Below are 26 T cell receptor beta chains sequenced from a single sample in a study of human T cells and chemical hapten exposure. Time point specified: patch test 1, 2 weeks after DPC sensitization. This sample's treatment: therapeutic diphenylcyclopropenone sensitization with weekly scalp DPC. TCRdb recomputed calls from the RACE reads with MiXCR, one row per CDR3 protein. The top ten clones hold about 1.4% of a sample with about 80,000 distinct CDR3 sequences, approximately 10% of them seen once. Specimen: whole blood, collected in connection with sensitization to the hapten diphenylcyclopropenone (DPC). These receptors were collected from a woman aged 45-60 years with alopecia areata. Some clones in this sample may be carry-over from other donors' samples.

This clonotype has just a few counts. The J gene is TRBJ2-7, the V gene TRBV30; D gene uncertain. The germline CDR1 and CDR2 sequences are GTSNPN and SVGIG (reference sequence). Trimming took off 3 bases at V and 0 bases at J, with 15 bases between the two ends. CDR3 length: 15 residues. Written as DNA, the CDR3 is TGTGCCTGGAGCCTGGCTCGCCGCAGCTCCTACGAGCAGTACTTC. It translates to CAWSLARRSSYEQYF.

This clonotype was counted ten times or more. The rearrangement links TRBV12-3 or TRBV12-4 to TRBJ2-2; TRBD2 might be the D (5 bases). The CDR3 is made up of 17 amino acids. V was pared by 5 bases and J by 6 bases, with 22 bases between. CDR3: CASSPKDRRGPAGELFF. The CDR3, as DNA: TGTGCCAGCAGTCCGAAGGACCGCCGAGGGCCGGCCGGGGAGCTGTTTTTT.

The rearrangement joins TRBV3-1 to TRBJ1-4; 7 bases map to TRBD1. Germline loops: CDR1 LGHDT, CDR2 YNNKEL (reference sequence). J lost 6 bases, V lost 1 base, and 11 bases had no gene match. The CDR3 runs to 17 residues. CDR3 amino acids: CASSQGEGQTLDEKLFF. CDR3 DNA: TGTGCCAGCAGCCAAGGGGAGGGACAGACCCTTGATGAAAAACTGTTTTTT.

CDR3 region: CSAPGTGAFGSPLHF. CDR3 nucleotide sequence: TGCAGTGCGCCCGGGACAGGAGCCTTTGGTTCACCCCTCCACTTT. This chain links TRBV20-1 with TRBJ1-6; TRBD1 matches 8 bases. V shed 6 bases and J 9 bases; nucleotides not matched to a gene: 13. From germline, CDR1 is DFQATT and CDR2 SNEGSKA (reference sequence). This CDR3 region has 15 residues.

This clonotype was recorded a few times. The chain combines TRBV28 with TRBJ1-6; 7 positions agree with TRBD1. This CDR3 spans 14 amino acids. With 6 bases clipped from V and 3 bases from J, the junction kept 2 bases outside the gene matches. Germline V gene lookup returns CDR1 MDHEN and CDR2 SYDVKM. CDR3 protein: CASSRQGYNSPLHF. As DNA, the CDR3 is TGTGCCAGCAGCCGACAGGGCTATAATTCACCCCTCCACTTT. Full variable domain (rest looked up from reference TRBV28 and TRBJ1-6): DVKVTQSSRYLVKRTGEKVFLECVQDMDHENMFWYRQDPGLGLRLIYFSYDVKMKEKGDIPEGYSVSREKKERFSLILESASTNQTSMYLCASSRQGYNSPLHFGNGTRLTVT.

There are many counts of this clonotype. V usage is TRBV18 and J usage is TRBJ1-3, with D hard to call. The length of the CDR3 is 12 residues. CDR1 and CDR2 (germline): KGHSH, LQKENI. Trimming took 8 bases from V and 4 from J, leaving 9 bases between them. In DNA form, the CDR3 reads TGTGCCAGCGGCGAGAACGGAAACACCATATATTTT. This translates into CASGENGNTIYF.

The V and J genes are TRBV25-1 and TRBJ2-7; TRBD2 aligns across 9 bases. Germline loops: CDR1 MGHDK, CDR2 SYGVNS. This CDR3 spans 15 amino acids. After removal of 3 bases from V and 2 bases from J, the junction contained 5 bases not matched to a gene. This CDR3 is CASSDRLAGTYEQYF. The CDR3 coding sequence is TGTGCCAGCAGTGATCGGCTAGCGGGGACCTACGAGCAGTACTTC.

This clonotype was observed at least ten times. This chain connects TRBV7-8 to TRBJ2-1, with 7 nucleotides matching TRBD1. The germline gives CDR1 SGHVS, CDR2 FQNEAQ. With 0 bases clipped from V and 1 base from J, the junction kept 6 bases outside the gene matches. The CDR3 is made up of 17 amino acids. This CDR3 reads CASSLAQLQGSYNEQFF. DNA for the CDR3: TGTGCCAGCAGCTTAGCGCAGTTACAGGGGTCCTACAATGAGCAGTTCTTC.

This clonotype was counted a few times. The J gene is TRBJ1-3, the V gene TRBV20-1, with no clear D. The CDR3 runs to 14 residues. V lost 6 bases to trimming and J lost 0 bases, with 12 bases between them. Per germline, CDR1 DFQATT and CDR2 SNEGSKA (reference sequence). CDR3 bases: TGCAGTGCCGAAGGGTATAACTCTGGAAACACCATATATTTT. This codes for CSAEGYNSGNTIYF.

This clonotype has more than one count but fewer than ten. The chain combines TRBV11-3 with TRBJ2-1; D gene ambiguous. Trimming left V 1 base short and J 5 bases short, with 6 bases between. Germline V lookup: CDR1 SGHNT, CDR2 YENEEA. The CDR3 spans 13 residues. CDR3 in amino acids: CASSLVLHNEQFF. For the CDR3, the DNA is TGTGCCAGCAGCTTAGTACTCCACAATGAGCAGTTCTTC.

This clonotype was recorded many times. The chain couples TRBV14 to TRBJ2-1; 8 bases align to TRBD2. After removal of 0 bases from V and 12 bases from J, the junction contained 13 bases not matched to a gene. The CDR3 is 16 amino acids. Germline assignment: CDR1 SGHDN and CDR2 FVKESK. DNA for the CDR3: TGTGCCAGCAGCCAAGATCTACCGGGACTAGATCGATCGCAGTTCTTC. Protein product: CASSQDLPGLDRSQFF.

The rearrangement joins TRBV7-6 to TRBJ2-6, with 9 bases fitting TRBD1. The germline V gene has CDR1 SGHVS and CDR2 FNYEAQ. The CDR3 is 18 residues long. J was trimmed by 2 bases and V by 2 bases; bases with no gene match: 7. CDR3 region: CASSLIHGTGTGANVLTF. As DNA, the CDR3 is TGTGCCAGCAGCTTAATCCACGGGACAGGGACTGGGGCCAACGTCCTGACTTTC.

At least ten counts were recorded for this clonotype. The chain joins TRBV29-1 to TRBJ1-3, with TRBD1 as a possible D gene (5 bases). V was shortened by 5 bases and J by 4 bases, with 15 bases between the two germline ends. This CDR3 is 14 amino acids long. The germline CDR1 and CDR2 sequences are SQVTM and ANQGSEA. CDR3 DNA: TGCAGCGTTCAACCCGGGACTCACGGAAACACCATATATTTT. This sequence encodes CSVQPGTHGNTIYF.

V usage is TRBV29-1 and J usage is TRBJ2-2; 9 bases fit TRBD2. CDR1 and CDR2 from the germline V gene are SQVTM and ANQGSEA. V was pared by 7 bases and J by 4 bases, with 10 bases of the junction left unmatched. The CDR3 has 15 residues. The CDR3 DNA reads as TGCAGCGCCGAAAAAGCGGGAGGAACCACCGGGGAGCTGTTTTTT. This sequence encodes CSAEKAGGTTGELFF.

This clonotype was picked up a small number of times. CDR3 in amino acids: CASSSPRGADEQYF. CDR3 DNA: TGTGCCAGCAGCTCCCCAAGGGGGGCGGACGAGCAGTACTTC. The gene calls are TRBV7-9 and TRBJ2-7, with D possibly called TRBD1 or TRBD2 (6 bases each). From germline, CDR1 is SEHNR and CDR2 FQNEAQ (reference sequence). V was clipped by 4 bases and J by 5 bases, with 15 bases between them. This CDR3 is 14 amino acids long. The full variable domain, in which reference TRBV7-9 and TRBJ2-7 provide the parts outside the CDR3, is DTGVSQNPRHKITKRGQNVTFRCDPISEHNRLYWYRQTLGQGPEFLTYFQNEAQLEKSRLLSDRFSAERPKGSFSTLEIQRTEQGDSAMYLCASSSPRGADEQYFGPGTRLTVT.

This sequence joins TRBV20-1 and TRBJ2-1; 12 positions match TRBD2. V lost 5 bases to trimming and J lost 7 bases; unmatched junction nucleotides: 6. Germline lookup yields CDR1 DFQATT and CDR2 SNEGSKA (reference sequence). This CDR3 spans 14 amino acids. CDR3 in amino acids: CSALTSGRKNEQFF. The CDR3 coding sequence is TGCAGTGCTCTTACTAGCGGGAGGAAAAATGAGCAGTTCTTC.

This clonotype appeared a few times. V usage is TRBV7-9 and J usage is TRBJ1-3, with a possible D match to TRBD1 (5 bases). Trimming removed 6 bases at V and 1 base at J, with 16 bases between. Germline values: CDR1 SEHNR, CDR2 FQNEAQ (reference sequence). This CDR3 region has 16 residues. The CDR3 nucleotides are TGTGCCAGCAGTTCCTGGGCAGGGAGGTCTGGAAACACCATATATTTT. Translating it yields CASSSWAGRSGNTIYF.

The table lists this clonotype with a few counts. The genes are TRBV5-1 and TRBJ1-5, with D possibly matching TRBD1 (5 bases). Trimming left V 1 base short and J 2 bases short, with 10 bases between. CDR3 length: 15 amino acids. Germline V lookup: CDR1 SGHRS, CDR2 YFSETQ. CDR3 sequence reads: CASSLWGQGNQPQHF. For the CDR3, the DNA is TGCGCCAGCAGCTTGTGGGGCCAGGGCAATCAGCCCCAGCATTTT.

This clonotype has just a few counts. This chain connects TRBV12-3 or TRBV12-4 to TRBJ2-2, with 10 positions matching TRBD1. The V segment lost 6 bases and the J segment 7 bases; nucleotides outside the gene matches: 8. The CDR3 is 15 amino acids. In DNA form, the CDR3 reads TGTGCCAGCAGGTCCGGGACAGGGGTGGTCGGGGAGCTGTTTTTT. Residues: CASRSGTGVVGELFF.

V gene TRBV18 combines with J gene TRBJ1-1, with 7 bases that match TRBD1. The trim removed 6 bases at V and 0 bases at J, leaving 7 bases unmatched. The CDR3 is 15 residues long. Germline V CDR1 and CDR2: KGHSH, LQKENI. Here the CDR3 DNA reads TGTGCCAGCTCCTCAGGGACAGTCGTGAACACTGAAGCTTTCTTT. Translating gives CASSSGTVVNTEAFF.

This clonotype was observed many times. The rearrangement links TRBV29-1 to TRBJ1-1; D unclear. Germline V gene data show CDR1 as SQVTM and CDR2 as ANQGSEA. Trimming pared 7 bases from V and 6 bases from J, leaving 15 bases between. The CDR3 totals 12 residues. DNA of the CDR3: TGCAGCGCCCTTGGGGAGCGGGCTGAAGCTTTCTTT. Residues: CSALGERAEAFF.

Ten or more counts support this clonotype. The chain employs TRBV11-2 and TRBJ2-3; no reliable D call. Germline CDR1 reads SGHAT; CDR2 reads FQNNGV. The germline V and J ends were trimmed by 5 bases and 4 bases, with 13 bases remaining between them. The CDR3 length is 14 residues. The CDR3 DNA reads as TGTGCCAGCAGCCCGCCCCATATTGCAGATACGCAGTATTTT. This sequence encodes CASSPPHIADTQYF.

The table lists this clonotype with many counts. The genes are TRBV9 and TRBJ2-3, with TRBD2 matching over 11 bases. The CDR3 contains 20 residues. The trim removed 3 bases at V and 0 bases at J, leaving 15 bases unmatched. Per germline, CDR1 SGDLS and CDR2 YYNGEE. CDR3 sequence: CASSAPGTSGYQGSTDTQYF. CDR3 sequence (DNA): TGTGCCAGCAGCGCGCCAGGGACTAGCGGATACCAGGGGAGCACAGATACGCAGTATTTT.

This clonotype was observed many times. V usage is TRBV28 and J usage is TRBJ1-2; D is perhaps TRBD1 (5 bases). V lost 7 bases and J 2 bases, leaving 14 bases between the germline ends. Germline V gene data show CDR1 as MDHEN and CDR2 as SYDVKM. The CDR3 is 14 amino acids. CDR3: CASTSSPGNYGYTF. The CDR3 DNA reads as TGTGCCAGCACCTCCTCGCCAGGGAACTATGGCTACACCTTC.

V is TRBV5-5 and J is TRBJ1-5; 7 bases align to TRBD1. Germline trimming cut 4 bases from V and 4 bases from J; bases unmatched to any gene: 8. This CDR3 is built from 15 residues. The germline CDR1 and CDR2 sequences are SGHKS and YYEKEE (reference sequence). The CDR3: CASSRRDSENQPQHF. CDR3 sequence (DNA): TGTGCCAGCAGCCGCCGGGACAGCGAAAATCAGCCCCAGCATTTT.

This clonotype has at least ten counts. The chain recombines TRBV21-1 with TRBJ1-2; TRBD1, the D gene given by the table, was not confirmed from the DNA. TRBV21-1 is a recognized pseudogene. The CDR3 covers 17 residues. CDR3 bases: TGTGCCAGCAGCCCTTTTTCCCGGGACAAGAATAACTATGGCTACACCTTC. Its protein product is CASSPFSRDKNNYGYTF.